One and the same sample provided the 31 T cell receptor beta chains below, sequenced in a study of CD8 T cells in Susac syndrome. RNA was extracted with the RNeasy kit, and a quantity of roughly 0.5 to 1 ug was reverse transcribed using random hexamers. MiXCR, applied by TCRdb to the immunoSEQ multiplex PCR reads, yields one record per CDR3 protein. The table has about 94,000 distinct CDR3 sequences, roughly 94% seen once; the top ten hold over 0.3%. Sequencing used CD4+ T cells from PBMCs. All receptors derive from a human donor with Susac syndrome.

A single count supports this clonotype. The J gene is TRBJ1-5, the V gene TRBV30; the D gene is possibly TRBD1 (5 bases). Trimming removed 1 base from V and 11 bases from J, with 18 bases in between. The CDR3 consists of 14 residues. Germline V lookup: CDR1 GTSNPN, CDR2 SVGIG (reference sequence). This CDR3 reads CAWSEKTGTRAQHF. The CDR3 coding sequence is TGTGCCTGGAGTGAAAAAACCGGGACCAGGGCCCAGCATTTT. The whole variable domain, filled in from reference TRBV30 and TRBJ1-5, reads SQTIHQWPATLVQPVGSPLSLECTVEGTSNPNLYWYRQAAGRGLQLLFYSVGIGQISSEVPQNLSASRPQDRQFILSSKKLLLSDSGFYLCAWSEKTGTRAQHFGDGTRLSIL.

This rearrangement joins TRBV2 to TRBJ2-2; the match to TRBD1 covers 9 bases. After removal of 6 bases from V and 2 bases from J, the junction contained 4 bases not matched to a gene. This CDR3 is 15 amino acids long. Looked up from germline, CDR1 is SNHLY and CDR2 is FYNNEI. CDR3 nucleotide sequence: TGTGCCAGCAGGGAACAGGGGGCAAACACCGGGGAGCTGTTTTTT. Protein product: CASREQGANTGELFF. Variable domain in full (rest from reference TRBV2 and TRBJ2-2): EPEVTQTPSHQVTQMGQEVILRCVPISNHLYFYWYRQILGQKVEFLVSFYNNEISEKSEIFDDQFSVERPDGSNFTLKIRSTKLEDSAMYFCASREQGANTGELFFGEGSRLTVL.

This chain joins TRBV6-6 and TRBJ1-1, with D maybe TRBD1 (5 bases). The CDR3 spans 13 residues. Trimming pared 4 bases from V and 8 bases from J, leaving 14 bases between. Germline V gives CDR1 MNHNY, CDR2 SVGAGI (reference sequence). CDR3 amino acids: CASSWDPNGEAFF. The DNA for the CDR3 is TGTGCCAGCAGTTGGGACCCCAATGGAGAAGCTTTCTTT.

The chain employs TRBV20-1 and TRBJ2-1, with D tentatively TRBD2 (5 bases). The CDR3 runs 13 residues. Per germline, CDR1 DFQATT and CDR2 SNEGSKA (reference sequence). CDR3 bases: TGCAGCGTACCTGGGAGCTCCTACAATGAGCAGTTCTTC. Translating it yields CSVPGSSYNEQFF.

This chain connects TRBV5-6 to TRBJ1-6, with a tentative D call TRBD1 (6 bases). Deletions cut 4 bases from V and 7 bases from J, with 12 bases between. Germline CDR1 is SGHDT and CDR2 is YYEEEE. This CDR3 contains 14 residues. The CDR3, as DNA: TGTGCCAGCAGCACTGGACAGTTAAATTCACCCCTCCACTTT. It is translated as CASSTGQLNSPLHF.

Here the CDR3 DNA reads TGCAGTGCTCCCGGACAGGCAGATACGCAGTATTTT. It codes for CSAPGQADTQYF. This chain uses TRBV20-1 with TRBJ2-3, with TRBD1 identical over 7 bases. Germline loops: CDR1 DFQATT, CDR2 SNEGSKA (reference sequence). With 5 bases clipped from V and 4 bases from J, the junction kept 3 bases outside the gene matches. The CDR3 totals 12 residues.

The chain is built from TRBV6-5 and TRBJ2-3; no reliable D call. The CDR3 sequence is 15 residues long. Germline CDR1 is MNHEY and CDR2 is SVGAGI. Trimming shortened V by 5 bases and J by 0 bases, and 12 bases separated the two germline ends. This CDR3 is CASSTRSSSTDTQYF. The DNA for the CDR3 is TGTGCCAGCAGTACCCGGTCCTCTAGCACAGATACGCAGTATTTT.

The J gene is TRBJ2-6, the V gene TRBV12-3 or TRBV12-4, with D uncertain. This CDR3 spans 16 amino acids. Between the trimmed V and J ends, which lost 2 bases and 0 bases, there was a span of 8 bases. CDR3: CASSLRGPSGANVLTF. CDR3 bases: TGTGCCAGCAGTTTAAGAGGCCCCTCTGGGGCCAACGTCCTGACTTTC.

The J gene is TRBJ2-5, the V gene TRBV20-1; possibly TRBD1 or TRBD2 for D (6 bases each). CDR3 length equals 12 residues. V was shortened by 1 base and J by 8 bases, with 11 bases between the two germline ends. Germline loops: CDR1 DFQATT, CDR2 SNEGSKA (reference sequence). The CDR3 coding sequence is TGCAGTGCTAGAGCACAGGGAGGTACCCAGTACTTC. The encoded protein is CSARAQGGTQYF.

V gene TRBV5-4 combines with J gene TRBJ2-1, with 7 bases aligning to TRBD1. Per germline, CDR1 SGHNT and CDR2 YYREEE (reference sequence). Unmatched junction bases numbered 5, after V lost 2 bases and J lost 6 bases. The CDR3 has 14 amino acids. CDR3 DNA: TGTGCCAGCAGCTTTGGGGACAGTATCAATGAGCAGTTCTTC. Its protein is CASSFGDSINEQFF.

This chain links TRBV2 with TRBJ1-5; D gene ambiguous. The CDR3 contains 14 residues. Trimming removed 7 bases at V and 5 bases at J, with 15 bases between. From germline, CDR1 is SNHLY and CDR2 FYNNEI. DNA of the CDR3: TGTGCCAGCAAGGACTTCAGAGGTTATCAGCCCCAGCATTTT. Encoded protein: CASKDFRGYQPQHF.

This rearrangement joins TRBV2 to TRBJ2-5, with D tentatively TRBD1 (6 bases). CDR3 length equals 13 residues. CDR1 SNHLY and CDR2 FYNNEI come from the germline V gene. The ends were cut back, 6 bases at V and 5 bases at J, with 13 bases in the middle. The CDR3 DNA is TGTGCCAGCAGCGGCAGGGGCTGGGAGACCCAGTACTTC. Its translation is CASSGRGWETQYF.

This clonotype was picked up one time. The V gene is TRBV7-2, the J gene TRBJ1-1; no definite D call. Germline V gives CDR1 SGHTA, CDR2 FQGNSA. Trimming took 8 bases from V and 1 from J, leaving 11 bases between them. This CDR3 comprises 13 residues. CDR3 nucleotides: TGTGCCAGCTCCCTAACGACGAACACTGAAGCTTTCTTT. This encodes CASSLTTNTEAFF.

In nucleotides, the CDR3 is TGTGCCAGCAGTCCCGACAGGGGGTCCTACAATGAGCAGTTCTTC. This encodes CASSPDRGSYNEQFF. The gene calls are TRBV12-3 or TRBV12-4 and TRBJ2-1; TRBD1 matches at 9 bases. V was clipped by 5 bases and J by 1 base; unmatched bases: 3. This CDR3 region has 15 residues.

In this sample, this clonotype turned up a few times. V gene TRBV18 combines with J gene TRBJ2-7; D is uncertain. The CDR3 length is 12 residues. Trimming took 2 bases from V and 1 from J, leaving 3 bases between them. From germline, CDR1 is KGHSH and CDR2 LQKENI. The CDR3 DNA follows: TGTGCCAGCTCACCAAATTCCTACGAGCAGTACTTC. It translates to CASSPNSYEQYF.

The J gene is TRBJ2-5, the V gene TRBV12-3 or TRBV12-4; weak D call: TRBD2 (5 bases). This CDR3 has 14 residues. Trimming stripped 2 bases from V and 5 bases from J, with 12 bases between. The CDR3 DNA is TGTGCCAGCAGTTTACGGCTAGCAGCGGAGACCCAGTACTTC. This encodes CASSLRLAAETQYF.

The chain is built from TRBV2 and TRBJ2-7; the D is unclear. CDR1 and CDR2 (germline): SNHLY, FYNNEI. There are 13 residues in the CDR3. V was pared by 7 bases and J by 0 bases, with 10 bases between. In DNA form, the CDR3 reads TGTGCCAGCAAGGACCTCAACTCCTACGAGCAGTACTTC. This gives the protein CASKDLNSYEQYF.

The rearrangement links TRBV11-2 to TRBJ2-1; 8 nucleotides align to TRBD1. The V segment lost 3 bases and the J segment 7 bases; nucleotides outside the gene matches: 11. The CDR3 extends over 16 amino acids. The V gene's germline CDR1 is SGHAT and CDR2 FQNNGV. For the CDR3, the DNA is TGTGCCAGCAGCTTGCGTAGATTACAGGGGGTGAATGAGCAGTTCTTC. It yields the protein CASSLRRLQGVNEQFF.

The chain uses TRBV14 and TRBJ2-7; the D is unclear. The germline V gene encodes CDR1 SGHDN and CDR2 FVKESK. Trimming took off 1 base at V and 0 bases at J, with 7 bases between the two ends. The CDR3 runs 14 residues. The CDR3 protein is CASSQVQSSYEQYF. The DNA of the CDR3 is TGTGCCAGCAGCCAAGTTCAGAGCTCCTACGAGCAGTACTTC.

The gene calls are TRBV9 and TRBJ2-5; 7 nucleotides agree with TRBD1. Germline lookup yields CDR1 SGDLS and CDR2 YYNGEE. V was pared by 0 bases and J by 7 bases, with 6 bases of the junction left unmatched. This CDR3 has 14 residues. In DNA, the CDR3 is TGTGCCAGCAGCGTAGAGGCTAACAGGGGGACCCAGTACTTC. It translates to CASSVEANRGTQYF.

V usage is TRBV6-1 and J usage is TRBJ1-2; D not resolved. CDR1 and CDR2 (germline): MNHNS, SASEGT. Trimming removed 3 bases from V and 4 bases from J, with 3 bases in between. CDR3 length: 11 residues. The CDR3 DNA reads TGTGCCAGCAGTGACAGCTATGGCTACACCTTC. This encodes CASSDSYGYTF.

A single count supports this clonotype. The rearrangement uses TRBV5-1 and TRBJ2-5; TRBD2 matches 8 bases. This CDR3 is built from 16 residues. V shed 1 base and J 4 bases; nucleotides not matched to a gene: 9. CDR1 is SGHRS and CDR2 is YFSETQ in the germline V gene. In nucleotides, the CDR3 is TGCGCCAGCAGCTTGAATACGGGGGGGATGAGAGAGACCCAGTACTTC. This sequence encodes CASSLNTGGMRETQYF. Full variable domain (rest looked up from reference TRBV5-1 and TRBJ2-5): KAGVTQTPRYLIKTRGQQVTLSCSPISGHRSVSWYQQTPGQGLQFLFEYFSETQRNKGNFPGRFSGRQFSNSRSEMNVSTLELGDSALYLCASSLNTGGMRETQYFGPGTRLLVL.

CDR3 loop: CASSLDPRGSDTQYF. The CDR3 nucleotides read TGTGCCAGCAGCTTAGATCCGAGGGGATCAGATACGCAGTATTTT. This chain uses TRBV11-2 with TRBJ2-3, with D tentatively TRBD1 or TRBD2 (5 bases each). From germline, CDR1 is SGHAT and CDR2 FQNNGV. The CDR3 runs 15 residues. Trimming removed 0 bases at V and 4 bases at J, with 11 bases between. The variable domain in full, with the rest retrieved from reference TRBV11-2 and TRBJ2-3, is EAGVAQSPRYKIIEKRQSVAFWCNPISGHATLYWYQQILGQGPKLLIQFQNNGVVDDSQLPKDRFSAERLKGVDSTLKIQPAKLEDSAVYLCASSLDPRGSDTQYFGPGTRLTVL.

CDR3 sequence reads: CASSQDYFQETQYF. The CDR3 region has the DNA TGTGCCAGCAGCCAAGACTACTTCCAAGAGACCCAGTACTTC. This sequence joins TRBV5-6 and TRBJ2-5; TRBD2 is a possible D gene (5 bases). The germline CDR1 and CDR2 sequences are SGHDT and YYEEEE. With 4 bases removed from V and 1 base from J, the gap between germline ends came to 11 bases. The CDR3 length is 14 residues.

The chain uses TRBV20-1 and TRBJ2-1; D gene uncertain. The V gene's germline CDR1 is DFQATT and CDR2 SNEGSKA (reference sequence). The CDR3 contains 15 residues. The V gene lost 3 bases and the J gene lost 0 bases, with 12 bases spanning the gap. The CDR3 protein is CSASLPWGSYNEQFF. In DNA form, the CDR3 reads TGCAGTGCTAGCCTTCCGTGGGGCTCCTACAATGAGCAGTTCTTC.

This rearrangement joins TRBV5-4 to TRBJ2-5; D possibly corresponds to TRBD1 (5 bases). In germline, CDR1 is SGHNT, CDR2 YYREEE (reference sequence). The CDR3 is made up of 14 amino acids. V was shortened by 9 bases and J by 5 bases, with 20 bases between the two germline ends. Written as DNA, the CDR3 is TGTGCCACCTACCTAGGGGCGAGTCAGGAGACCCAGTACTTC. Protein product: CATYLGASQETQYF.

The chain joins TRBV20-1 to TRBJ2-5; 8 nucleotides agree with TRBD1. Germline loops: CDR1 DFQATT, CDR2 SNEGSKA (reference sequence). The CDR3 totals 14 residues. Germline trimming cut 5 bases from V and 6 bases from J; bases unmatched to any gene: 11. The CDR3 sequence: CSAAPLDRDKTQYF. The DNA of the CDR3 is TGCAGTGCTGCTCCTTTGGACAGGGACAAGACCCAGTACTTC.

The chain recombines TRBV4-3 with TRBJ2-1; the match to TRBD2 covers 12 bases. CDR1 and CDR2 from the germline V gene are LGHNA and YSLEER. The CDR3 is 16 amino acids. V dropped 5 bases and J dropped 4; count of bases not matched to a gene: 6. The CDR3, as DNA: TGCGCCAGCAGCGTAGCCGGGACTAGCGGGTACAATGAGCAGTTCTTC. Its translation: CASSVAGTSGYNEQFF.

This clonotype was counted between two and nine times. The chain links TRBV10-3 to TRBJ2-3; 8 bases match TRBD1. This CDR3 is built from 15 residues. Trimming cost V 4 bases and J 0 bases; bases outside gene matches: 3. CDR1 is ENHRY, CDR2 SYGVKD, per germline. Here the CDR3 DNA reads TGTGCCATCAGTGCGACAGGGGATAGCACAGATACGCAGTATTTT. Amino acid sequence: CAISATGDSTDTQYF.

This clonotype was detected once. V usage is TRBV20-1 and J usage is TRBJ2-5, with 13 bases matching TRBD2. This CDR3 is built from 14 residues. Germline trimming cut 5 bases from V and 5 bases from J; bases unmatched to any gene: 5. Germline V gene sequence: CDR1 DFQATT, CDR2 SNEGSKA (reference sequence). CDR3 amino acids: CSAATSGGRETQYF. The CDR3 bases are TGCAGTGCTGCGACTAGCGGGGGGCGGGAGACCCAGTACTTC.

The chain links TRBV7-2 to TRBJ2-3; D possibly corresponds to TRBD2 (6 bases). Germline CDR1 SGHTA, CDR2 FQGNSA. The CDR3 length is 15 residues. V lost 7 bases and J 1 base, leaving 15 bases between the germline ends. CDR3 region: CASIPPGTRTDTQYF. Here the CDR3 DNA reads TGTGCCAGCATCCCCCCCGGGACTCGCACAGATACGCAGTATTTT.